The sequence of this T cell receptor (beta chain) was determined in a study of cytomegalovirus exposure and HLA in healthy donors. PCR primers comprised 60 Vbeta and 13 Jbeta primers. Only in-frame clones appear in the TCRdb table, and some are missing; sequencing was by immunoSEQ multiplex PCR. The repertoire holds about 120,000 clones, with 65% to 85% as singletons. Turning to this clone: This specimen includes other DNA sequences encoding the same CDR3.

The source is a man aged 50 to 59 in good health and CMV-seropositive. The sample taken for sequencing was PBMCs.

CDR3 loop: CASGLATLDSFNQPQHF. In DNA, the CDR3 is TGTGCTAGTGGTTTGGCCACCTTGGACAGCTTCAATCAGCCCCAGCATTTT. V gene TRBV12-5 combines with J gene TRBJ1-5; the D gene is possibly TRBD1 (6 bases). CDR1 is LGHNT, CDR2 FRNRAP, per germline. Deletions cut 1 base from V and 3 bases from J, with 16 bases between. The CDR3 has 17 residues.